This T cell receptor beta chain is from a study of blood T cells in healthy people across ages. The authors ran a second PCR of 7 to 11 cycles using a sample-barcoded 5' primer and a J-beta primer mix. MiXCR, applied by TCRdb to the 5' RACE reads, yields one record per CDR3 protein. In the table there are roughly 2 million distinct CDR3 sequences, about 50% of which are singletons. Every donor provided around 9.5 milliliters of peripheral blood. The germline V gene encodes CDR1 KGHSH and CDR2 LQKENI. The CDR3 sequence is 13 residues long. V lost 2 bases and J lost 3, with 7 bases in between. This rearrangement joins TRBV18 to TRBJ2-5; D gene ambiguous. The clonotype originates from a woman between 40 and 55 years old in good health. Sequenced: blood. CDR3 amino acids: CASSPGIEETQYF. The CDR3 DNA sequence: TGTGCCAGCTCACCAGGAATTGAAGAGACCCAGTACTTC.